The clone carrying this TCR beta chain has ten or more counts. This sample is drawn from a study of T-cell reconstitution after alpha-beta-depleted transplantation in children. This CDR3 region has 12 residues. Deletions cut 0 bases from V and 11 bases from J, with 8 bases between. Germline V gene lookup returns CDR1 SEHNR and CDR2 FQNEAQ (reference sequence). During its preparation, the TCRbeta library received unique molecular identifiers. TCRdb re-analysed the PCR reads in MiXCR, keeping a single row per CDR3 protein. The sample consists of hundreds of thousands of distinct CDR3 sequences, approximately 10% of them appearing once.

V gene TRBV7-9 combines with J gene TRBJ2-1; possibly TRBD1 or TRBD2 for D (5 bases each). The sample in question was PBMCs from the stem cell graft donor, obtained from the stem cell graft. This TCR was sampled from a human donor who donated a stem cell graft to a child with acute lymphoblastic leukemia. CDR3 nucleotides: TGTGCCAGCAGCTTAGCTCGGGACCAGCAGTTCTTC. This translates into CASSLARDQQFF.